The clone carrying this TCR beta chain was found many times. The time point is: pre-sensitization, week 0. Treatment described: therapeutic diphenylcyclopropenone sensitization with weekly scalp DPC. The authors extracted total RNA from unfractionated whole blood. This sample was taken from a study of human T cells and chemical hapten exposure. MiXCR, applied by TCRdb to the RACE reads, yields one record per CDR3 protein. The sample holds about 380,000 distinct CDR3 sequences; 5% to 6.5% are singletons and the top ten take approximately 2.4%. V was clipped by 1 base and J by 3 bases, with 9 bases between them. CDR3 length equals 15 residues. Germline V gives CDR1 LGHDT, CDR2 YNNKEL (reference sequence).

This TCR was recovered from a woman between 50 and 59 years old with alopecia areata. Some clones in this sample may be carry-over from other donors' samples. The material sequenced was whole blood, taken in connection with sensitization to the hapten diphenylcyclopropenone (DPC). The chain couples TRBV3-1 to TRBJ2-2; D possibly corresponds to TRBD1 (6 bases). The CDR3 DNA follows: TGTGCCAGCAGCCAAGTTCCAGGGGACACCGGGGAGCTGTTTTTT. Translation: CASSQVPGDTGELFF.